One sample yielded the 11 T cell receptor beta chains listed below, sequenced in a study of CD8 T cells in Susac syndrome. Reverse transcription of roughly 0.45 to 1 ug RNA was performed with random hexamers. TCRdb recomputed calls from the immunoSEQ multiplex PCR reads with MiXCR, one row per CDR3 protein. The sample lists 45,000 to 60,000 distinct CDR3 sequences, 93% seen once, with about 0.51% in the top ten. The sequenced sample was CD8+ T cells from PBMCs. The receptors here all came from a human donor with multiple sclerosis.

The CDR3 here is CASSYLTAGNTIYF. The DNA for the CDR3 is TGTGCCAGCAGTTACCTGACTGCGGGAAACACCATATATTTT. This chain uses TRBV6-6 with TRBJ1-3; D unclear. Germline V CDR1 and CDR2: MNHNY, SVGAGI (reference sequence). This CDR3 comprises 14 residues. The V gene lost 2 bases and the J gene lost 4 bases, with 9 bases spanning the gap.

This chain links TRBV2 with TRBJ2-7, with D perhaps TRBD2 (5 bases). V was pared by 6 bases and J by 0 bases, with 12 bases between. The CDR3 consists of 14 residues. Germline V gene data show CDR1 as SNHLY and CDR2 as FYNNEI. CDR3 protein: CASSRGQASYEQYF. The DNA for the CDR3 is TGTGCCAGCAGCCGCGGGCAGGCCTCCTACGAGCAGTACTTC.

The rearrangement links TRBV20-1 to TRBJ1-2, with D maybe TRBD1 (5 bases). This CDR3 is 16 amino acids long. CDR1 and CDR2 from the germline V gene are DFQATT and SNEGSKA (reference sequence). CDR3 nucleotide sequence: TGCAGCGCAGAGGGGTGGGAGTTAACTTTCGACTATGGCTACACCTTC. Its translation: CSAEGWELTFDYGYTF.

This clonotype appeared a single time. The chain uses TRBV4-1 and TRBJ2-7; D call uncertain. From germline, CDR1 is MGHRA and CDR2 YSYEKL. V gave up 2 bases and J gave up 3 bases, with 8 bases separating them. CDR3 length equals 13 residues. The CDR3 reads CASSQTVSYEQYF. The CDR3 nucleotides read TGCGCCAGCAGCCAAACGGTAAGCTACGAGCAGTACTTC.

CDR3 DNA sequence: TGCGCCAGCAGCTACAGGGGTCGTTATGGCTACACCTTC. This sequence encodes CASSYRGRYGYTF. The chain couples TRBV5-1 to TRBJ1-2, with 7 bases matching TRBD1. J was trimmed by 5 bases and V by 3 bases; bases with no gene match: 4. CDR3 length: 13 residues. Germline CDR1 is SGHRS and CDR2 is YFSETQ. Variable domain in full (rest from reference TRBV5-1 and TRBJ1-2): KAGVTQTPRYLIKTRGQQVTLSCSPISGHRSVSWYQQTPGQGLQFLFEYFSETQRNKGNFPGRFSGRQFSNSRSEMNVSTLELGDSALYLCASSYRGRYGYTFGSGTRLTVV.

This chain links TRBV5-1 with TRBJ1-1, with a weak D call TRBD1 (6 bases). The CDR3 spans 13 residues. The V end was cut by 4 bases, the J end by 3 bases, with 10 bases between. CDR1 SGHRS and CDR2 YFSETQ come from the germline V gene. CDR3 amino acids: CASSAGQHTEAFF. The CDR3 nucleotides read TGCGCCAGCAGCGCCGGACAGCACACTGAAGCTTTCTTT.

The rearrangement links TRBV6-9 to TRBJ2-4; maybe TRBD1 (5 bases). Trimming pared 2 bases from V and 0 bases from J, leaving 11 bases between. CDR1 and CDR2 (germline): MNHGY, SVAAGI. The CDR3 is 16 residues long. This CDR3 is CASSYRTLLAKNIQYF. The CDR3 nucleotides read TGTGCCAGCAGTTATCGGACATTACTAGCCAAAAACATTCAGTACTTC.

This clonotype is categorized as medium-sized. V usage is TRBV4-2 and J usage is TRBJ1-1; TRBD1 agrees at 11 bases. This CDR3 comprises 16 residues. From germline, CDR1 is LGHNA and CDR2 YNFKEQ. With 4 bases clipped from V and 1 base from J, the junction kept 5 bases outside the gene matches. CDR3 protein: CASSPRTGGENTEAFF. The CDR3 region has the DNA TGTGCCAGCAGCCCTCGGACAGGGGGCGAGAACACTGAAGCTTTCTTT.

This clonotype was seen a single time. The J gene is TRBJ2-5, the V gene TRBV6-5; a possible D gene is TRBD2 (5 bases). This CDR3 spans 19 amino acids. Germline V gives CDR1 MNHEY, CDR2 SVGAGI. V shed 0 bases and J shed 5 bases, with 25 bases lying between them. CDR3 sequence (DNA): TGTGCCAGCAGTTACTCGGTCGAGGGAGTTACAGCCTCGGGGGAGACCCAGTACTTC. It is translated as CASSYSVEGVTASGETQYF.

This clonotype was counted once. The chain links TRBV29-1 to TRBJ2-1; D is tentatively TRBD1 or TRBD2 (5 bases each). CDR3 size: 15 residues. V lost 2 bases to trimming and J lost 6 bases, with 17 bases between them. Germline values: CDR1 SQVTM, CDR2 ANQGSEA. This CDR3 is CSVEWLQGPSNEQFF. CDR3 nucleotides: TGCAGCGTTGAATGGCTCCAGGGACCCTCCAATGAGCAGTTCTTC.

The CDR3 DNA reads as TGTGCCAGCACCTGGGGCGGGGGGGCGGAGGAGCAGTTCTTC. This codes for CASTWGGGAEEQFF. This chain uses TRBV12-3 or TRBV12-4 with TRBJ2-1, with 9 bases lining up with TRBD2. V was clipped by 7 bases and J by 10 bases; unmatched bases: 11. CDR3 length: 14 amino acids.